A selection of T cell receptor beta chains follows, all from one sample in a study of OX40 agonist ivuxolimab in advanced cancers. Produced via immunoSEQ multiplex PCR; TCRdb's table is partial and in-frame only. The sample carries 70,000 to 90,000 clones, roughly nine tenths recorded once. The specimen comprised CD4+ or CD8+ T cells sorted from blood, sampled in a trial of the OX40 agonist ivuxolimab. The receptors originated from an adult with an advanced solid tumor such as melanoma, head and neck, liver or kidney cancer. The CDR3 runs from the conserved cysteine through the conserved F or W. D genes are given only for firm matches. Expanded clones get a size class; other rows say once, few or many, or leave the size out.

J: TRBJ2-1; size: NA; D: TRBD1; V: TRBV28; DNA: TGTGCCAGCAGTCCCTCGGGACAGGGGTCCTACAATGAGCAGTTCTTC; CDR3: CASSPSGQGSYNEQFF
J: TRBJ1-1; size: NA; D: TRBD1; V: TRBV19; DNA: TGTGCCAGTAGCAAGGGGGCAGGGAGACCCACTGAAGCTTTCTTT; CDR3: CASSKGAGRPTEAFF
J: TRBJ1-1; size: once; D: NA; V: TRBV5-1; DNA: TGCGCCAGCAGCAAAGATGGACGGATGGGTGTTGAAGCTTTCTTT; CDR3: CASSKDGRMGVEAFF
J: TRBJ2-7; size: NA; D: NA; V: TRBV10-3; DNA: TGTGCCATCAGAAGGGACCGCCTCTCCTACGAGCAGTACTTC; CDR3: CAIRRDRLSYEQYF
J: TRBJ1-1; size: NA; D: NA; V: TRBV7-9; DNA: TGTGCCAGCAGCTTATATTTGACTGAAGCTTTCTTT; CDR3: CASSLYLTEAFF
J: TRBJ2-2; size: NA; D: NA; V: TRBV5-1; DNA: TGCGCCACCCATATTGGACACAACACCGGGGAGCTGTTTTTT; CDR3: CATHIGHNTGELFF
J: TRBJ1-4; size: NA; D: NA; V: TRBV30; DNA: TGTGCCTGGAGTAGTATGGGCCCTGAAAAACTGTTTTTT; CDR3: CAWSSMGPEKLFF
J: TRBJ1-4; size: NA; D: TRBD1; V: TRBV27; DNA: TGTGCCAGCAGTTCGATGCCGGGACAGGGGGCGAGTAGGAGTGAAAAACTGTTTTTT; CDR3: CASSSMPGQGASRSEKLFF
J: TRBJ1-2; size: NA; D: TRBD1; V: TRBV5-1; DNA: TGCGCCAGCAGCTCGGGACAGGGGGCCTTTCCTGGCTACACCTTC; CDR3: CASSSGQGAFPGYTF
J: TRBJ2-7; size: NA; D: NA; V: TRBV15; DNA: TGTGCCACCAGCAGAGATCTTGGGCGGTTCGAGCAGTACTTC; CDR3: CATSRDLGRFEQYF
J: TRBJ2-7; size: NA; D: NA; V: TRBV29-1; DNA: TGCAGCGTACAAGGGATCGGGGCCTACGAGCAGTACTTC; CDR3: CSVQGIGAYEQYF
J: TRBJ2-5; size: NA; D: TRBD2; V: TRBV27; DNA: TGTGCCAGCAGGACTCGAGGACTAGCGGGGGGATGGCAAGAGACCCAGTACTTC; CDR3: CASRTRGLAGGWQETQYF
J: TRBJ2-7; size: NA; D: NA; V: TRBV7-2; DNA: TGTGCCAGCAGCCCGAGCCGGGCGTACTACGAGCAGTACTTC; CDR3: CASSPSRAYYEQYF
J: TRBJ2-3; size: NA; D: NA; V: TRBV27; DNA: TGTGCCAGCAGAGCACCCCCGGGACGGGACCTTAACAGCACAGATACGCAGTATTTT; CDR3: CASRAPPGRDLNSTDTQYF
J: TRBJ1-1; size: NA; D: NA; V: TRBV11-3; DNA: TGTGCCAGCAGCCCAGGGCAGGGAGAGAACACTGAAGCTTTCTTT; CDR3: CASSPGQGENTEAFF
J: TRBJ2-7; size: NA; D: NA; V: TRBV6-5; DNA: TGTGCCAGCAGTTTTACGACAGGACAGCCCTACGAGCAGTACTTC; CDR3: CASSFTTGQPYEQYF
J: TRBJ2-5; size: NA; D: NA; V: TRBV15; DNA: TGTGCCACCAGCAGGGGCGGAGCGTCCGGGGAGGAGACCCAGTACTTC; CDR3: CATSRGGASGEETQYF
J: TRBJ2-7; size: NA; D: TRBD2; V: TRBV5-1; DNA: TGCGCCAGCAGCCTCGGGCATGGGGCTCTAGCGGGAGTCTACGAGCAGTACTTC; CDR3: CASSLGHGALAGVYEQYF
J: TRBJ2-7; size: NA; D: NA; V: TRBV10-3; DNA: TGTGCCATCGGCCTCCGCAACCTGGAGCAGTACTTC; CDR3: CAIGLRNLEQYF
J: TRBJ2-2; size: NA; D: NA; V: TRBV28; DNA: TGTGCCAGCGGGAACCCCGGGGCCGCGTTTTTT; CDR3: CASGNPGAAFF
J: TRBJ1-4; size: NA; D: NA; V: TRBV5-4; DNA: TGTGCCAGCAGCTTGGCCACTGCAACTAATGAAAAACTGTTTTTT; CDR3: CASSLATATNEKLFF
J: TRBJ1-1; size: once; D: NA; V: TRBV6-5; DNA: TGTGCCAGCAGTACGCAGAGGAACACTGAAGCTTTCTTT; CDR3: CASSTQRNTEAFF
J: TRBJ2-2; size: NA; D: NA; V: TRBV7-2; DNA: TGTGCCAGCAGCTTAGCGCCGGGGAGCACCGGGGAGCTGTTTTTT; CDR3: CASSLAPGSTGELFF
J: TRBJ1-2; size: NA; D: TRBD1; V: TRBV7-9; DNA: TGTGCCAGCAGTACTAGACAGGGTAATGGCTACACCTTC; CDR3: CASSTRQGNGYTF
J: TRBJ1-4; size: NA; D: TRBD1; V: TRBV19; DNA: TGTGCCAGTAGTCCAACGGACAGGACCAATAATGAAAAACTGTTTTTT; CDR3: CASSPTDRTNNEKLFF
J: TRBJ2-1; size: NA; D: NA; V: TRBV20-1; DNA: TGCAGTGTCCGATACTACAATGAGCAGTTCTTC; CDR3: CSVRYYNEQFF
J: TRBJ2-1; size: NA; D: NA; V: TRBV30; DNA: TGTGCCTGGAGGGCTGGTATGGGGGGCGGGGCGTCTTACAATGAGCAGTTCTTC; CDR3: CAWRAGMGGGASYNEQFF
J: TRBJ2-7; size: NA; D: NA; V: TRBV5-1; DNA: TGCGCCAGCAGCCCGGACCCGGGACTTTCTTACGAGCAGTACTTC; CDR3: CASSPDPGLSYEQYF
J: TRBJ1-2; size: NA; D: TRBD1; V: TRBV2; DNA: TGTGCCAGCAGTGAGGCCAGGGGGCAAGAAGTCTATGGCTACACCTTC; CDR3: CASSEARGQEVYGYTF
J: TRBJ2-7; size: NA; D: TRBD2; V: TRBV10-3; DNA: TGTGCCATCAGTGAGAAGACTAGCGGACTCTACGAGCAGTACTTC; CDR3: CAISEKTSGLYEQYF
J: TRBJ2-6; size: NA; D: NA; V: TRBV5-4; DNA: TGTGCCAGCAGCTTGGGAGGGTCTGAGCTTTCTGGGGCCAACGTCCTGACTTTC; CDR3: CASSLGGSELSGANVLTF
J: TRBJ2-3; size: NA; D: TRBD1; V: TRBV5-1; DNA: TGCGCCAGCAGCTTGGCCGGACAGGCAGATACGCAGTATTTT; CDR3: CASSLAGQADTQYF
J: TRBJ2-7; size: NA; D: NA; V: TRBV6-5; DNA: TGTGCCAGCAGTTCGTGGGGGTCGACCTACGAGCAGTACTTC; CDR3: CASSSWGSTYEQYF
J: TRBJ2-1; size: NA; D: NA; V: TRBV30; DNA: TGTGCCTATAGGCGAGGCTCCTACAATGAGCAGTTCTTC; CDR3: CAYRRGSYNEQFF
J: TRBJ1-1; size: NA; D: TRBD1; V: TRBV4-3; DNA: TGCGCCAGCAGCCAACTTTACCCGGGACAGCAAGCGGGCACTGAAGCTTTCTTT; CDR3: CASSQLYPGQQAGTEAFF
J: TRBJ2-3; size: NA; D: NA; V: TRBV28; DNA: TGTGCCAGCAGTTTAGGGGCCGTCCCCCGCACAGATACGCAGTATTTT; CDR3: CASSLGAVPRTDTQYF
J: TRBJ2-1; size: NA; D: TRBD2; V: TRBV9; DNA: TGTGCCAGCAGCGTAACCTTCTCCGGGACTAGCGGTAGAAAAAATGAGCAGTTCTTC; CDR3: CASSVTFSGTSGRKNEQFF
J: TRBJ1-6; size: once; D: NA; V: TRBV30; DNA: TGTGCCTGGAGTCTACCTGGTTCACCCCTCCACTTT; CDR3: CAWSLPGSPLHF
J: TRBJ1-5; size: NA; D: NA; V: TRBV30; DNA: TGTGCCTGGAGTGCAATATCTCATCAGCCCCAGCATTTT; CDR3: CAWSAISHQPQHF
J: TRBJ2-2; size: NA; D: TRBD1; V: TRBV5-5; DNA: TGTGCCAGCAGCTCCCGACAGGGATCTACCGGGGAGCTGTTTTTT; CDR3: CASSSRQGSTGELFF
J: TRBJ2-3; size: once; D: NA; V: TRBV9; DNA: TGTGCCAGCAGCGCCCTGGACTTTTCTAGCACAGATACGCAGTATTTT; CDR3: CASSALDFSSTDTQYF
J: TRBJ1-4; size: NA; D: TRBD1; V: TRBV5-4; DNA: TGTGCCAGCAGCCTCTGGGGACAGGGGGTGACTAATGAAAAACTGTTTTTT; CDR3: CASSLWGQGVTNEKLFF